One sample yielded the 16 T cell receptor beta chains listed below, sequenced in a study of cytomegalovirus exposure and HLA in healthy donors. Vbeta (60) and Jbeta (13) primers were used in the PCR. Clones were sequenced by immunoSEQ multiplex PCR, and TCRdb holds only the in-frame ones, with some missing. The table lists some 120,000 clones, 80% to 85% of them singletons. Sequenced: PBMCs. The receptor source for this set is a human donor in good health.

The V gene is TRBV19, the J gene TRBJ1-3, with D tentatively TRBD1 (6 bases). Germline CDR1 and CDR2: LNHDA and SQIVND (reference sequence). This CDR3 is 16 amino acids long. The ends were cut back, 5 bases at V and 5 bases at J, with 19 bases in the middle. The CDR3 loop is CASSPGGARKRNTIYF. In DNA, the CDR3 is TGTGCCAGTAGTCCGGGGGGCGCCAGGAAACGAAACACCATATATTTT.

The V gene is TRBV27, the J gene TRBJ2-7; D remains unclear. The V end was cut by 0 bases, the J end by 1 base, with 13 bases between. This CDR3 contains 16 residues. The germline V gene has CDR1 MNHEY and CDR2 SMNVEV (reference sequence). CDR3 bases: TGTGCCAGCAGTTTATCCCGGTCCACCCTTTCCTACGAGCAGTACTTC. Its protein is CASSLSRSTLSYEQYF.

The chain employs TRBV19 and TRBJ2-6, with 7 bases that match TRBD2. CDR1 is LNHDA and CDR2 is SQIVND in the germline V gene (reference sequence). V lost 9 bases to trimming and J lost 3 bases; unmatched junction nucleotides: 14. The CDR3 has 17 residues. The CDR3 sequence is CASMERDAPYGANVLTF. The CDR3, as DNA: TGTGCCAGCATGGAGCGGGACGCCCCTTATGGGGCCAACGTCCTGACTTTC.

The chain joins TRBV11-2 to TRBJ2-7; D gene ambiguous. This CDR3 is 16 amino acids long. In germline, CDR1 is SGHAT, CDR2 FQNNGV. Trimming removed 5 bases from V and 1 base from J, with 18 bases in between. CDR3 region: CASSHLGIGGSYEQYF. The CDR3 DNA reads TGTGCCAGCAGCCATCTGGGCATAGGTGGTTCCTACGAGCAGTACTTC.

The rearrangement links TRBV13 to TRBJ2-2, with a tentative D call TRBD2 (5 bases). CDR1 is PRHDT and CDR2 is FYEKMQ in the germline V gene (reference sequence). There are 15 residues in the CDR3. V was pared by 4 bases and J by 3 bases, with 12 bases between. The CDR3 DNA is TGTGCCAGCAGCTCACTACTAGGTGACACCGGGGAGCTGTTTTTT. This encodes CASSSLLGDTGELFF.

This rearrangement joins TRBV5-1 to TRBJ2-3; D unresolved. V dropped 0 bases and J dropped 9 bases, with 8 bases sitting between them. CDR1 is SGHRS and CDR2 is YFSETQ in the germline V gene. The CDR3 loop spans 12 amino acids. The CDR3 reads CASSLARETQYF. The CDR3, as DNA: TGCGCCAGCAGCTTGGCCCGAGAGACGCAGTATTTT.

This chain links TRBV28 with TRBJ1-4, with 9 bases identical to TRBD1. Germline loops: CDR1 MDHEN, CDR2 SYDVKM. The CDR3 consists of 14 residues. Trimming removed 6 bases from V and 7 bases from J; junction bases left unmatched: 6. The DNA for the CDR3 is TGTGCCAGCAGAACGGGACAGGGAGTTGAAAAACTGTTTTTT. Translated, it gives CASRTGQGVEKLFF.

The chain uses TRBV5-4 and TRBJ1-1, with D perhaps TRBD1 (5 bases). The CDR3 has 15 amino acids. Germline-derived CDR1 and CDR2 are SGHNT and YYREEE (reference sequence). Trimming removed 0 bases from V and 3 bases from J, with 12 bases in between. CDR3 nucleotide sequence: TGTGCCAGCAGCTTGGATGCAGGGAGGGACACTGAAGCTTTCTTT. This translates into CASSLDAGRDTEAFF.

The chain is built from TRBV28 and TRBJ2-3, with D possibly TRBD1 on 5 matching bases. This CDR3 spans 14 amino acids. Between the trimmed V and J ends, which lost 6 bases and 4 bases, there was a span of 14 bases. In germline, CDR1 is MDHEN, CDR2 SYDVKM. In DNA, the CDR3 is TGTGCCAGCAGGTCGCAGGGTGTGGCAGATACGCAGTATTTT. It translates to CASRSQGVADTQYF.

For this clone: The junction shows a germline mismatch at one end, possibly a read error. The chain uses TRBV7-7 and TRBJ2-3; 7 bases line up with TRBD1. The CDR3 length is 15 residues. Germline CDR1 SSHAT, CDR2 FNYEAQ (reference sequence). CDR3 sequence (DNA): TGTGCTAGCAGCTCCAGACAGGGAGGCACAGATACGCAGTATTTT. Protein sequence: CASSSRQGGTDTQYF.

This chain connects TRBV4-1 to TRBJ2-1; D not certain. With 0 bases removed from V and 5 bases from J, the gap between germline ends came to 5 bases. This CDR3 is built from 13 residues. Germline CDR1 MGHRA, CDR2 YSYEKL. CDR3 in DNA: TGCGCCAGCAGCCAAGATATAGACAATGAGCAGTTCTTC. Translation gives CASSQDIDNEQFF.

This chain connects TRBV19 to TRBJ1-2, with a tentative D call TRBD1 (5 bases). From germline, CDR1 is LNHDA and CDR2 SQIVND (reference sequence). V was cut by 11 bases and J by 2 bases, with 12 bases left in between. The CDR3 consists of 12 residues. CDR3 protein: CASGGLNYGYTF. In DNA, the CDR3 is TGTGCCTCCGGGGGTTTAAACTATGGCTACACCTTC.

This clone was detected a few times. The CDR3 nucleotides are TGTGCCAGCAGCTTAGCGGGGGGGGCTGAAGCTTTCTTT. Amino acid sequence: CASSLAGGAEAFF. The V gene is TRBV7-9, the J gene TRBJ1-1; the D gene is possibly TRBD1 (5 bases). V dropped 0 bases and J dropped 6 bases, with 8 bases sitting between them. CDR3 size: 13 residues. CDR1 is SEHNR, CDR2 FQNEAQ, per germline (reference sequence).

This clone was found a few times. For the CDR3, the DNA is TGCGCCAGCAGACTACAGGGGGCTGAAAACATTCAGTACTTC. Translated: CASRLQGAENIQYF. V gene TRBV5-1 combines with J gene TRBJ2-4; 9 bases are a match to TRBD1. The CDR3 has 14 residues. CDR1 SGHRS and CDR2 YFSETQ come from the germline V gene. Trimming took 5 bases from V and 5 from J; bases not matched to a gene: 5. The full variable domain, rest sourced from reference TRBV5-1 and TRBJ2-4, is KAGVTQTPRYLIKTRGQQVTLSCSPISGHRSVSWYQQTPGQGLQFLFEYFSETQRNKGNFPGRFSGRQFSNSRSEMNVSTLELGDSALYLCASRLQGAENIQYFGAGTRLSVL.

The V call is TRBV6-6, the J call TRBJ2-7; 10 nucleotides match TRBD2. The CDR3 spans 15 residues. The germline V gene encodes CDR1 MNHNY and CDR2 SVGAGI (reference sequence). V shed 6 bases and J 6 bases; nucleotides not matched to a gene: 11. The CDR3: CASRPLSGGAGEQYF. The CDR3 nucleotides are TGTGCCAGCAGACCTCTAAGCGGGGGGGCCGGCGAGCAGTACTTC.

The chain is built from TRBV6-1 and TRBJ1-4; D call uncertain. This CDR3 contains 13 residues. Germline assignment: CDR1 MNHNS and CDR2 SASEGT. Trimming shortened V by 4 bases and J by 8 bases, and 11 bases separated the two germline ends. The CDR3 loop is CASSANSGEKLFF. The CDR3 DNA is TGTGCCAGCAGTGCAAATTCCGGGGAAAAACTGTTTTTT.